The TCR beta chain described here comes from a study of blood T cell repertoires in COVID-19 (dated by TCRdb to 2018 to 2020). A note on the overall study: Collaborator samples came from the United States, Italy and Spain and covered acute and convalescent phases of COVID-19. The prospective study material was composed of cDNA or gDNA derived from T cells, B-cell-depleted T cells, or PBMCs. Subjects who had been exposed to COVID-19, were actively infected with it, or had recovered from it provided the deeply sampled blood TCRbeta repertoires that made up the dataset. A freely available public database, intended as a resource for researchers studying the immune response to SARS-CoV-2, is where the repertoires were released. The samples were drawn from two sources: the first 160 participants of the ongoing ImmuneRACE study, and 1,254 subjects contributed by 6 global collaborators. The sample metadata nearly always contained a de-identified subject ID, COVID-19 status, age in years and sex. Where HLA class I and class II types were available, the types were taken from metadata supplied by the sample provider, not from assay-based typing.

In Seattle, one collaborating source enrolled patients while the infection was active and tracked those patients longitudinally over the course of disease. Collaborating institutions collected whole blood in K2EDTA tubes following their own protocols. For TCRbeta analysis, collaborators shipped samples as frozen whole blood, isolated PBMCs, or DNA extracted from either of those sample types. TCRbeta CDR3 regions were amplified from genomic DNA using the immunoSEQ Assay, a bias-controlled multiplex PCR. As for how the authors treated the data: The number of nucleated cells in each sample was estimated from the amplification of reference gene primers within the assay. To quantify the absolute abundance of each unique TCRbeta CDR3 rearrangement, sequence reads were collapsed and filtered. For each sample, productive Simpson clonality was calculated by taking the square root of Simpson's diversity index across productive rearrangements. The clones in this table, taken by TCRdb from immuneACCESS, are in-frame only. Not every clone is retained; where verified, under half of the shortfall comes from an unresolved V gene, and the cause of the rest is unknown. V and J calls and clone size are as listed in that table; D and trimming were resolved from the DNA. The sample has approximately 400,000 clones on record, about 87% of them singletons. The ten largest make up roughly 12% of the sample.

The investigation overall reported the following: Clinical and demographic metadata were provided uncurated, with the amount varying by source and participant.

The count of this clone is one. The specificity of this receptor is unknown. No qualities accompany the bases; no much larger clone lies one base away. V trim: 3 bases; J trim: 1 base; unmatched bases: 2. In the germline V gene (reference sequence), CDR1 corresponds to MNHNY and CDR2 to SVGAGI. The CDR3, from cysteine to phenylalanine, totals 15 residues. Only the CDR3 part of the read is kept: 45 bases, read in frame from the first base. This chain joins TRBV6-6 to TRBJ1-1, and TRBD1 aligns with 10 junction nucleotides. Sample: peripheral blood. This receptor was obtained from a woman between 50 and 59 years old with COVID-19, enrolled during active disease. The CDR3 region: CASSYGTGENTEAFF. The DNA is as follows: TGTGCCAGCAGTTATGGGACAGGGGAGAACACTGAAGCTTTCTTT.